The TCR beta chain under discussion was sequenced for a study of blood T cell repertoires in COVID-19. Background on the study: The United States, Italy and Spain supplied acute and convalescent COVID-19 samples.

The germline CDR1 and CDR2 sequences are WSHSY and SAAADI. The CDR3 loop spans 17 amino acids. J lost 1 base, V lost 6 bases, and 13 bases had no gene match. Seattle's enrolled individuals joined amid active infection and were then monitored longitudinally. Authors' data handling: Estimation of nucleated cell counts was performed using reference gene primer amplification. Data came from immunoSEQ multiplex PCR; TCRdb stores just in-frame clones and leaves some out. V and J calls and clone size are as listed in that table; D and trimming were resolved from the DNA. The table has 390,000 or so clones, roughly 90% seen once.

Sequencing used peripheral blood. The origin of this receptor is a woman between 25 and 40 years old with COVID-19, enrolled during active disease. This chain connects TRBV10-2 to TRBJ2-3; 7 positions match TRBD2. CDR3 in DNA: TGCGCCAGCAGACCTACCGAGCGGGATTCTCGCACAGATACGCAGTATTTT. This translates into CASRPTERDSRTDTQYF.